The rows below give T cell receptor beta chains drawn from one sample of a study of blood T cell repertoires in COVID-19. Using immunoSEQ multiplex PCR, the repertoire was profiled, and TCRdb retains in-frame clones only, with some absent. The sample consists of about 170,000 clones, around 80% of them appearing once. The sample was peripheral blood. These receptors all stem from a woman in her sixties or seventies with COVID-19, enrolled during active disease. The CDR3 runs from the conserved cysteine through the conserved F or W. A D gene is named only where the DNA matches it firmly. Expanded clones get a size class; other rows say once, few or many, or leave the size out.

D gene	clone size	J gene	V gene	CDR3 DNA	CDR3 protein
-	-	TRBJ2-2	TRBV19	TGTGCCAGTAGTATCAAGGGGCCAACGAACACCGGGGAGCTGTTTTTT	CASSIKGPTNTGELFF
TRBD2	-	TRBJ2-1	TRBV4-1	TGCGCCAGCAGCCTCGCGAGCGGGGGCCTTTACAATGAGCAGTTCTTC	CASSLASGGLYNEQFF
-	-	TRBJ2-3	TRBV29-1	TGCAGCGTTGAACAGGGTTCAGATACGCAGTATTTT	CSVEQGSDTQYF
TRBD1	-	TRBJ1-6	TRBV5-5	TGTGCCAGCAGCTTATTGCGGGGACAGGGGTTTTCACCCCTCCACTTT	CASSLLRGQGFSPLHF
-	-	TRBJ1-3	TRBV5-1	TGCGCCAGCAGCTTTGACAGCGCCTCTGGAAACACCATATATTTT	CASSFDSASGNTIYF
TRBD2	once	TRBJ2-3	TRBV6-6	TGTGCCAGCAATGGGAGGGAATCCACAGATACGCAGTATTTT	CASNGRESTDTQYF
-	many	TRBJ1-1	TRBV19	TGTGCCAGTAGGGCGGGGGGCACTGAAGCTTTCTTT	CASRAGGTEAFF
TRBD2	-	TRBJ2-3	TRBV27	TGTGCCAGCGTACCTAATCGCGGGGGGTCCGCAGATACGCAGTATTTT	CASVPNRGGSADTQYF
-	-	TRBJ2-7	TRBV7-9	TGTGCCAGCAGCCGGGACAAGGCCTACGAGCAGTACTTC	CASSRDKAYEQYF
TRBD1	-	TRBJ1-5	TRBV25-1	TGTGCCAGCAGGGGACAGGGGGGGGATCAGCCCCAGCATTTT	CASRGQGGDQPQHF
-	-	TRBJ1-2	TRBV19	TGTGCCAGTAGTACACGGGGTAAAGTGGTGAACTATGGCTACACCTTC	CASSTRGKVVNYGYTF
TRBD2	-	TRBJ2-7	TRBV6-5	TGTGCCAGCAGTAGGACTAGCATTGGAAACGAGCAGTACTTC	CASSRTSIGNEQYF
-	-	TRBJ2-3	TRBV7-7	TGTGCTAGCAGCTTAGGGGCCGGGGGTGATACGCAGTATTTT	CASSLGAGGDTQYF
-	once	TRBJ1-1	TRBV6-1	TGTGCCAGCAGTGAATTTAGCAGGGGTACTCTAAACACTGAAGCTTTCTTT	CASSEFSRGTLNTEAFF
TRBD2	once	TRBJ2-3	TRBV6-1	TGTGCCAGCAGTGAAGTTCTAGCGGGGGGGCAAGATACGCAGTATTTT	CASSEVLAGGQDTQYF
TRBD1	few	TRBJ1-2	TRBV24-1	TGTGCCACCAGTGAATCCGGGACAGCCTATGGCTACACCTTC	CATSESGTAYGYTF
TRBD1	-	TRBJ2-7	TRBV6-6	TGTGCCAGCAGTTATGACAGGGTTGGCGAGCAGTACTTC	CASSYDRVGEQYF
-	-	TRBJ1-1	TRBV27	TGTGCCAGCAGTTCCCAGGGTGGAATGAACACTGAAGCTTTCTTT	CASSSQGGMNTEAFF
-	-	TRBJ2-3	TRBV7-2	TGTGCCAGCAGCCCGACTGAGACGGGAGATCTCACAGATACGCAGTATTTT	CASSPTETGDLTDTQYF
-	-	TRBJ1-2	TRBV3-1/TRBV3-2	TGTGCCAGCAGCCAAGAAATACAGCTAATCTATGGCTACACCTTC	CASSQEIQLIYGYTF
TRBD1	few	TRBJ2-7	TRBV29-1	TGCAGCGTCCTCGGGACAGGGGTACACGAGCAGTACTTC	CSVLGTGVHEQYF
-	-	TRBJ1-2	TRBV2	TGTGCCAGCATGGGGGACACCTATGGCTACACCTTC	CASMGDTYGYTF
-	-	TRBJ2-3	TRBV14	TGTGCCAGCAGCCTGGTACGGGCGGGAGATACGCAGTATTTT	CASSLVRAGDTQYF
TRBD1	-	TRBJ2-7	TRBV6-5	TGTGCCAGCAGGAAGGACAGGGGTGCCCTCGAGCAGTACTTC	CASRKDRGALEQYF
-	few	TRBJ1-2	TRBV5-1	TGCGCCAGCAGTTACGACGCGGGCTATGGCTACACCTTC	CASSYDAGYGYTF
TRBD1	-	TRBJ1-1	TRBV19	TGTGCCAGTAGCCGGGACAGGGTGAACACTGAAGCTTTCTTT	CASSRDRVNTEAFF
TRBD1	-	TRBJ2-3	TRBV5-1	TGCGCCAGCAGCTTGACGTCGCGGGACAGGCAAGTATATTTT	CASSLTSRDRQVYF
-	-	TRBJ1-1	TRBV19	TGTGCCAGTCGGGGGGGGGTTTTCTACACTGAAGCTTTCTTT	CASRGGVFYTEAFF
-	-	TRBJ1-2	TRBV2	TGTGCCAGCAGGGCCGAGACAGGAGCTAACTATGGCTACACCTTC	CASRAETGANYGYTF
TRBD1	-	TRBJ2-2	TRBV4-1	TGCGCCAGCAGCCAAGATCCGACAGGGTTCGGGGAGCTGTTTTTT	CASSQDPTGFGELFF